This T cell receptor (beta chain) was sequenced for a study of ipilimumab plus nivolumab after autologous stem cell transplantation. V was clipped by 0 bases and J by 4 bases, with 9 bases between them. Germline V lookup: CDR1 SGHTA, CDR2 FQGNSA. The CDR3 is made up of 14 amino acids. Produced via immunoSEQ multiplex PCR; TCRdb's table is partial and in-frame only. The sample has tens of thousands of clones; around 80% are singletons. Patients got 3 mg/kg IV nivolumab weeks 1, 4, 7, 10, then biweekly through week 26. V gene TRBV7-2 combines with J gene TRBJ1-1; D unresolved. The TCR sequence derives from a male donor with diffuse large B-cell lymphoma. The sample was PBMCs, taken in a trial of ipilimumab plus nivolumab as post-transplant consolidation. CDR3 region: CASSLARVGTEAFF. For the CDR3, the DNA is TGTGCCAGCAGCTTAGCGCGGGTGGGCACTGAAGCTTTCTTT. The full variable domain, in which reference TRBV7-2 and TRBJ1-1 provide the parts outside the CDR3, is GAGVSQSPSNKVTEKGKDVELRCDPISGHTALYWYRQSLGQGLEFLIYFQGNSAPDKSGLPSDRFSAERTGGSVSTLTIQRTQQEDSAVYLCASSLARVGTEAFFGQGTRLTVV.